One sample yielded the 24 T cell receptor beta chains listed below, sequenced in a study of shared clonotypes between healthy human individuals. CD45RO-negative, CCR7-positively selected cells formed the naive CD8 fraction, excluding terminally differentiated effector memory CD45RA+ cells. Data came from immunoSEQ multiplex PCR; TCRdb stores just in-frame clones and leaves some out. The table shows about 2 million clones, with 85% to 95% occurring only once. Sequenced input: naive CD8+ T cells sorted from blood. The receptor source for this set is a man younger than 35 in good health.

A remark on this clone: Other DNA sequences from this sample encode an identical CDR3 as well. The chain employs TRBV7-8 and TRBJ2-7; D possibly corresponds to TRBD1 (5 bases). The CDR3 spans 14 residues. The V gene lost 1 base and the J gene lost 2 bases, with 9 bases spanning the gap. CDR1 SGHVS and CDR2 FQNEAQ come from the germline V gene. This CDR3 is CASSLEAGTYEQYF. Written as DNA, the CDR3 is TGTGCCAGCAGCTTAGAGGCAGGGACCTACGAGCAGTACTTC.

Turning to this clone: Other nucleotide sequences from this sample produce the same CDR3. The chain is built from TRBV19 and TRBJ1-1; no clear D gene. Trimming took 6 bases from V and 2 from J, leaving 4 bases between them. Germline values: CDR1 LNHDA, CDR2 SQIVND (reference sequence). The length of the CDR3 is 11 residues. CDR3 nucleotide sequence: TGTGCCAGTAGGACAAACACTGAAGCTTTCTTT. Its protein product is CASRTNTEAFF.

This clone showed up just once. This chain links TRBV7-9 with TRBJ2-2, with no clear D. This CDR3 has 15 residues. CDR1 is SEHNR, CDR2 FQNEAQ, per germline (reference sequence). Trimming removed 7 bases at V and 6 bases at J, with 18 bases between. CDR3 loop: CASTPDPSLAGELFF. The CDR3, as DNA: TGTGCCAGCACCCCAGACCCCTCCCTGGCCGGGGAGCTGTTTTTT. Full variable domain (remainder filled in from reference TRBV7-9 and TRBJ2-2): DTGVSQNPRHKITKRGQNVTFRCDPISEHNRLYWYRQTLGQGPEFLTYFQNEAQLEKSRLLSDRFSAERPKGSFSTLEIQRTEQGDSAMYLCASTPDPSLAGELFFGEGSRLTVL.

On this clone: The identical CDR3 is also encoded by other nucleotide sequences in the sample. This rearrangement joins TRBV5-6 to TRBJ2-7; maybe TRBD1 (6 bases). This CDR3 contains 14 residues. The germline V gene encodes CDR1 SGHDT and CDR2 YYEEEE. V was pared by 4 bases and J by 0 bases, with 11 bases between. This CDR3 is CASSLGQSSYEQYF. CDR3 DNA sequence: TGTGCCAGCAGCCTAGGACAGAGCTCCTACGAGCAGTACTTC.

This clone is a singleton in its sample. The J gene is TRBJ2-7, the V gene TRBV4-1; 14 bases map to TRBD2. The CDR3 is made up of 17 amino acids. The V gene end was trimmed by 1 base and the J gene end by 0 bases; junction bases not matched to a gene: 2. Germline CDR1 and CDR2: MGHRA and YSYEKL. The CDR3 nucleotides are TGCGCCAGCAGCCAAGTGGGGACTAGCGGGAGCTCCTACGAGCAGTACTTC. It encodes CASSQVGTSGSSYEQYF.

V is TRBV5-4 and J is TRBJ1-1; D gene uncertain. CDR1 and CDR2 (germline): SGHNT, YYREEE (reference sequence). Trimming cost V 4 bases and J 2 bases, with 6 bases left between them. The CDR3 is 12 residues long. As DNA, the CDR3 is TGTGCCAGCAGCGCTGGTAACACTGAAGCTTTCTTT. It codes for CASSAGNTEAFF.

The V gene is TRBV30, the J gene TRBJ2-1; the match to TRBD1 covers 11 bases. Germline CDR1 and CDR2: GTSNPN and SVGIG (reference sequence). CDR3 size: 13 residues. The ends lost 7 bases at V and 4 bases at J; junction bases unmatched: 3. DNA of the CDR3: TGTGCCTTTGGACAGGGGGCGTACAATGAGCAGTTCTTC. Its translation: CAFGQGAYNEQFF. Combining the CDR3 with reference TRBV30 and TRBJ2-1 gives the whole variable domain SQTIHQWPATLVQPVGSPLSLECTVEGTSNPNLYWYRQAAGRGLQLLFYSVGIGQISSEVPQNLSASRPQDRQFILSSKKLLLSDSGFYLCAFGQGAYNEQFFGPGTRLTVL.

V is TRBV5-4 and J is TRBJ2-3; the match to TRBD1 covers 7 bases. Per the germline V gene, CDR1 is SGHNT and CDR2 is YYREEE (reference sequence). V lost 3 bases and J lost 2; bases outside the gene matches: 6. CDR3 size: 15 residues. The CDR3 DNA follows: TGTGCCAGCAGCTCCGGGACAGATTACACAGATACGCAGTATTTT. The encoded protein is CASSSGTDYTDTQYF.

The rearrangement joins TRBV19 to TRBJ1-6; D is possibly TRBD1 (5 bases). V was cut by 5 bases and J by 7 bases, with 15 bases left in between. The CDR3 totals 15 residues. Germline-derived CDR1 and CDR2 are LNHDA and SQIVND (reference sequence). Written as DNA, the CDR3 is TGTGCCAGTAGTCCATCAAAGTGGACAAATTCACCCCTCCACTTT. It is translated as CASSPSKWTNSPLHF.

Only one count was recorded for this clone. The chain links TRBV29-1 to TRBJ2-3; 9 bases line up with TRBD2. The CDR3 extends over 14 amino acids. V was clipped by 3 bases and J by 2 bases; unmatched bases: 3. The germline V gene has CDR1 SQVTM and CDR2 ANQGSEA. This CDR3 reads CSVETSGYTDTQYF. The CDR3 nucleotides read TGCAGCGTTGAGACTAGCGGCTACACAGATACGCAGTATTTT.

The chain uses TRBV30 and TRBJ2-7; D is perhaps TRBD2 (5 bases). This CDR3 is 13 amino acids long. From germline, CDR1 is GTSNPN and CDR2 SVGIG (reference sequence). The V end was cut by 7 bases, the J end by 2 bases, with 15 bases between. The chain's CDR3 is CAFEEEDAYEQYF. CDR3 nucleotides: TGTGCCTTCGAGGAGGAGGACGCCTACGAGCAGTACTTC.

The J gene is TRBJ1-1, the V gene TRBV7-8; D is possibly TRBD1 (6 bases). Germline CDR1 and CDR2: SGHVS and FQNEAQ. The CDR3 totals 15 residues. Trimming shortened V by 5 bases and J by 0 bases, and 13 bases separated the two germline ends. CDR3 nucleotide sequence: TGTGCCAGCAGCACACCCAGGGGATTGAACACTGAAGCTTTCTTT. It codes for CASSTPRGLNTEAFF.

The V call is TRBV30, the J call TRBJ1-6, with 8 nucleotides matching TRBD1. CDR1 and CDR2 from the germline V gene are GTSNPN and SVGIG (reference sequence). CDR3 length: 14 residues. V lost 2 bases, J lost 4 bases, and 1 base stayed unmatched. The CDR3 is CAWSTGGYNSPLHF. The CDR3 DNA sequence: TGTGCCTGGAGTACAGGGGGGTATAATTCACCCCTCCACTTT.

This chain joins TRBV27 and TRBJ2-3; D not resolved. CDR3 length: 15 residues. Germline CDR1 MNHEY, CDR2 SMNVEV (reference sequence). Trimming pared 0 bases from V and 0 bases from J, leaving 7 bases between. CDR3 bases: TGTGCCAGCAGTTTATCGCCAGCTAGCACAGATACGCAGTATTTT. This codes for CASSLSPASTDTQYF.

CDR3 region: CASSQLYSEETQYF. The CDR3 coding sequence is TGTGCCAGCAGCCAACTGTATTCGGAGGAGACCCAGTACTTC. This chain links TRBV7-9 with TRBJ2-5, with D unresolved. Germline V gives CDR1 SEHNR, CDR2 FQNEAQ (reference sequence). The CDR3 has 14 residues. The V end was cut by 5 bases, the J end by 5 bases, with 15 bases between.

Remarks on this clone: The sample contains more than one DNA sequence encoding this CDR3. The chain employs TRBV4-1 and TRBJ2-5; either TRBD1 or TRBD2 may supply D (6 bases each). V lost 4 bases to trimming and J lost 4 bases, with 13 bases between them. The CDR3 is made up of 14 amino acids. The germline CDR1 and CDR2 sequences are MGHRA and YSYEKL. The DNA of the CDR3 is TGCGCCAGCAGCCCCTTAGGAGGGGGAGAGACCCAGTACTTC. Protein: CASSPLGGGETQYF.

J is TRBJ1-1 and V is TRBV6-5; 7 bases are shared with TRBD1. The length of the CDR3 is 14 residues. Trimming took 5 bases from V and 4 from J; bases not matched to a gene: 7. CDR1 and CDR2 (germline): MNHEY, SVGAGI. CDR3 sequence (DNA): TGTGCCAGCAGTCCCAGGGACAGCCTCACTGAAGCTTTCTTT. The encoded protein is CASSPRDSLTEAFF.

To note about this clone: The same CDR3 also results from other DNA sequences found in this sample. V is TRBV6-5 and J is TRBJ1-1; D is uncertain. This CDR3 has 12 amino acids. Trimming took 7 bases from V and 0 from J, leaving 6 bases between them. Germline CDR1 and CDR2: MNHEY and SVGAGI. CDR3 in amino acids: CASTGMNTEAFF. The CDR3 DNA sequence: TGTGCCAGCACCGGTATGAACACTGAAGCTTTCTTT.

The CDR3 bases are TGTGCCAGCAGGCTATCCTCAGGGCTTGATGGCTACACCTTC. It specifies CASRLSSGLDGYTF. V is TRBV6-5 and J is TRBJ1-2; possible D gene TRBD1, 5 bases. The germline gives CDR1 MNHEY, CDR2 SVGAGI. The V gene lost 6 bases and the J gene lost 6 bases, with 17 bases spanning the gap. The CDR3 totals 14 residues.

This sequence joins TRBV7-9 and TRBJ2-1; no clear D. The V and J ends lost 5 bases and 7 bases respectively, with 9 bases between them. CDR3 length: 12 residues. The germline gives CDR1 SEHNR, CDR2 FQNEAQ (reference sequence). The CDR3 here is CASSLVRNEQFF. CDR3 DNA sequence: TGTGCCAGCAGCCTAGTGAGGAATGAGCAGTTCTTC.

This clone was observed once. The chain joins TRBV6-6 to TRBJ1-1; TRBD1 might be the D (6 bases). V lost 4 bases to trimming and J lost 4 bases, with 16 bases between them. This CDR3 has 15 amino acids. Looked up from germline, CDR1 is MNHNY and CDR2 is SVGAGI (reference sequence). In DNA form, the CDR3 reads TGTGCCAGCAGTTTGTACAGGGATACGAGCACTGAAGCTTTCTTT. It is translated as CASSLYRDTSTEAFF.

The V call is TRBV15, the J call TRBJ2-1, with TRBD2 identical over 8 bases. The CDR3 sequence is 18 residues long. V was clipped by 2 bases and J by 7 bases; unmatched bases: 16. CDR1 is LNHNV, CDR2 YYDKDF, per germline (reference sequence). For the CDR3, the DNA is TGTGCCACCAGCAGATACCCCCTTACGAGCGGGAGTAAGAATGAGCAGTTCTTC. Protein product: CATSRYPLTSGSKNEQFF.

V and J are TRBV6-6 and TRBJ1-2; D gene ambiguous. The CDR3 contains 16 residues. Germline lookup yields CDR1 MNHNY and CDR2 SVGAGI (reference sequence). Deletions cut 1 base from V and 4 bases from J, with 16 bases between. In DNA form, the CDR3 reads TGTGCCAGCAGTTACTTCGGACCCGCCGGGAGCTATGGCTACACCTTC. Translated, it gives CASSYFGPAGSYGYTF.

The V call is TRBV6-1, the J call TRBJ1-1; D is undetermined. The CDR3 extends over 15 amino acids. The V and J ends lost 2 bases and 4 bases respectively, with 14 bases between them. Germline V lookup: CDR1 MNHNS, CDR2 SASEGT. The CDR3 coding sequence is TGTGCCAGCAGTGAAATTACCCCTTATGGCACTGAAGCTTTCTTT. Translating gives CASSEITPYGTEAFF.